The rows below give T cell receptor beta chains drawn from one sample of a study of blood T cell repertoires in COVID-19. Profiling relied on immunoSEQ multiplex PCR, and the TCRdb table lists in-frame clones only, not all of them. The data hold about 260,000 clones, with approximately 90% observed a single time. Source material: peripheral blood. The receptors shown here come from a woman between 35 and 50 years old with acute or convalescent COVID-19. CDR3s include the opening cysteine and the closing phenylalanine or tryptophan. A D gene is named only where the DNA matches it firmly. Not all rows give a size; the values are once, few, many and, for expanded clones, a class.

length	size	J	V	D	CDR3	DNA
11	NA	TRBJ1-1	TRBV27	TRBD1	CASSVRGEAFF	TGTGCCAGCAGTGTCAGGGGGGAAGCTTTCTTT
14	NA	TRBJ2-2	TRBV19	NA	CASAPRVSTGELFF	TGTGCCAGTGCTCCCAGGGTTTCCACCGGGGAGCTGTTTTTT
11	NA	TRBJ1-1	TRBV23-1	NA	CASGRRAEAFF	TGCGCCAGCGGGAGAAGGGCGGAAGCTTTCTTT
14	NA	TRBJ1-1	TRBV10-3	TRBD1	CAIREPDRGTEAFF	TGTGCCATCAGGGAACCCGACAGGGGCACTGAAGCTTTCTTT
14	NA	TRBJ2-3	TRBV6-5	NA	CASSLTGPIDTQYF	TGTGCCAGCAGTCTCACAGGGCCCATCGATACGCAGTATTTT
13	NA	TRBJ1-4	TRBV24-1	NA	CATPGTTNEKLFF	TGTGCCACCCCCGGGACAACTAATGAAAAACTGTTTTTT
15	few	TRBJ2-1	TRBV6-4	TRBD2	CASSVSAGANNEQFF	TGTGCCAGCAGTGTTTCAGCGGGGGCTAACAATGAGCAGTTCTTC
18	NA	TRBJ1-2	TRBV15	NA	CATSRDPGGAFDGYGYTF	TGTGCCACCAGCAGAGATCCCGGGGGGGCGTTTGATGGCTATGGCTACACCTTC
13	NA	TRBJ1-2	TRBV5-1	NA	CASREGLSPGYTF	TGCGCCAGCAGGGAAGGACTTTCTCCTGGCTACACCTTC
14	NA	TRBJ1-1	TRBV4-1	TRBD1	CASSTPGGRTEAFF	TGCGCCAGCAGCACCCCAGGGGGGCGCACTGAAGCTTTCTTT
12	NA	TRBJ2-2	TRBV12-3/TRBV12-4	NA	CASSFPTGELFF	TGTGCCAGCAGTTTCCCAACCGGGGAGCTGTTTTTT
13	NA	TRBJ1-3	TRBV30	NA	CAWSGGLGNTIYF	TGTGCCTGGAGTGGGGGCCTCGGAAACACCATATATTTT
14	NA	TRBJ2-3	TRBV5-1	NA	CASSGGPSTDTQYF	TGCGCCAGCAGCGGGGGCCCTAGCACAGATACGCAGTATTTT
13	NA	TRBJ1-1	TRBV5-1	NA	CASSLEGGDKAFF	TGCGCCAGCAGCTTGGAGGGTGGGGACAAAGCTTTCTTT
13	NA	TRBJ1-5	TRBV3-1/TRBV3-2	NA	CASSDSGDQPQHF	TGTGCCAGCAGCGATTCGGGGGATCAGCCCCAGCATTTT
14	NA	TRBJ1-2	TRBV5-1	NA	CASSLGQANYGYTF	TGCGCCAGCAGCTTGGGACAGGCGAACTATGGCTACACCTTC
14	few	TRBJ1-5	TRBV2	NA	CASSDRGVGQPQHF	TGTGCCAGCAGTGACAGGGGTGTTGGTCAGCCCCAGCATTTT
15	NA	TRBJ1-6	TRBV5-1	NA	CASSPEGSYNSPLHF	TGCGCCAGCAGCCCGGAGGGTTCCTATAATTCACCCCTCCACTTT
14	NA	TRBJ1-2	TRBV5-6	TRBD1	CASSSTTGIYGYTF	TGTGCCAGCAGCTCCACGACAGGGATCTATGGCTACACCTTC
13	NA	TRBJ1-2	TRBV28	NA	CASSLRDYYGYTF	TGTGCCAGCAGTTTAAGGGACTACTATGGCTACACCTTC
13	NA	TRBJ1-2	TRBV7-2	NA	CASSLGRYYGYTF	TGTGCCAGCAGCTTGGGGCGGTACTATGGCTACACCTTC
17	NA	TRBJ1-5	TRBV19	NA	CASSSSPGGYSNQPQHF	TGTGCCAGTAGTTCCTCTCCAGGAGGTTATAGCAATCAGCCCCAGCATTTT
18	NA	TRBJ2-5	TRBV2	TRBD2	CASSPGTSGGVVQETQYF	TGTGCCAGCAGTCCCGGGACTAGCGGGGGGGTGGTCCAAGAGACCCAGTACTTC
14	NA	TRBJ1-2	TRBV14	TRBD1	CASSHWDRSYGYTF	TGTGCCAGCAGCCACTGGGACAGGAGCTATGGCTACACCTTC
13	NA	TRBJ2-3	TRBV19	TRBD1	CASSVQGDDTQYF	TGTGCCAGTAGCGTACAGGGGGACGATACGCAGTATTTT
13	NA	TRBJ2-1	TRBV19	NA	CASSRLGYNEQFF	TGTGCCAGTTCCAGACTAGGCTACAATGAGCAGTTCTTC
15	NA	TRBJ2-3	TRBV3-1/TRBV3-2	NA	CASTISRSSTDTQYF	TGTGCCAGCACCATTAGCCGTTCTAGCACAGATACGCAGTATTTT
16	once	TRBJ2-1	TRBV7-9	TRBD2	CASSSRLAAHYNEQFF	TGTGCCAGCAGCTCACGACTAGCGGCGCATTACAATGAGCAGTTCTTC
15	NA	TRBJ1-4	TRBV9	TRBD1	CASSVGQGANEKLFF	TGTGCCAGCAGCGTAGGACAGGGGGCGAATGAAAAACTGTTTTTT
15	NA	TRBJ1-2	TRBV27	TRBD1	CASSSGQGDHYGYTF	TGTGCCAGCAGTTCCGGACAGGGGGACCACTATGGCTACACCTTC
15	NA	TRBJ1-2	TRBV6-5	NA	CASSYSVRGVYGYTF	TGTGCCAGCAGTTACTCGGTTAGGGGCGTTTATGGCTACACCTTC
16	few	TRBJ1-5	TRBV10-3	TRBD1	CAISESSGGAGQPQHF	TGTGCCATCAGTGAGAGTTCAGGGGGCGCAGGGCAGCCCCAGCATTTT
14	NA	TRBJ2-5	TRBV2	NA	CASSDDTVMETQYF	TGTGCCAGCAGTGATGACACGGTAATGGAGACCCAGTACTTC
14	NA	TRBJ1-2	TRBV24-1	TRBD1	CATSDLGTAHGYTF	TGTGCCACCAGTGATTTGGGGACAGCGCATGGCTACACCTTC
15	NA	TRBJ1-1	TRBV6-5	NA	CASLGMGEGGTEAFF	TGTGCCAGCCTAGGAATGGGAGAGGGAGGGACTGAAGCTTTCTTT
15	NA	TRBJ1-2	TRBV27	TRBD1	CASSSWDRGGYGYTF	TGTGCCAGCAGTTCCTGGGACAGGGGTGGCTATGGCTACACCTTC
14	medium-sized	TRBJ1-4	TRBV2	NA	CASSDRGSNEKLFF	TGTGCCAGCAGTGATCGGGGGTCTAATGAAAAACTGTTTTTT
15	NA	TRBJ2-1	TRBV6-1	NA	CASSETGVNYNEQFF	TGTGCCAGCAGTGAAACCGGGGTTAATTACAATGAGCAGTTCTTC
13	NA	TRBJ1-5	TRBV12-3/TRBV12-4	TRBD1	CASGRQGGQPQHF	TGTGCCAGCGGGAGACAGGGCGGTCAGCCCCAGCATTTT
14	NA	TRBJ1-3	TRBV25-1	TRBD1	CASSGTGTGNTIYF	TGTGCCAGCAGTGGGACAGGGACTGGAAACACCATATATTTT
13	NA	TRBJ1-5	TRBV7-6	NA	CASSRLNNQPQHF	TGTGCCAGCAGCCGACTCAACAATCAGCCCCAGCATTTT
16	NA	TRBJ1-3	TRBV30	TRBD1	CAWSDPDRVYGNTIYF	TGTGCCTGGAGCGACCCGGACAGGGTATATGGAAACACCATATATTTT
17	NA	TRBJ1-3	TRBV3-1/TRBV3-2	TRBD1	CASSQGPDRERRNTIYF	TGTGCCAGCAGCCAAGGGCCGGACAGGGAAAGAAGAAACACCATATATTTT
12	once	TRBJ1-4	TRBV6-5	NA	CASLLSSEKLFF	TGTGCCAGCCTACTCTCCTCCGAAAAACTGTTTTTT
15	NA	TRBJ1-2	TRBV4-1	TRBD1	CASSQTQGAQYGYTF	TGCGCCAGCAGCCAGACACAGGGGGCGCAGTATGGCTACACCTTC